The 30 T cell receptor beta chains given below trace back to one sample, sequenced in a study of T cell clones after liver transplantation. Profiling relied on immunoSEQ multiplex PCR, and the TCRdb table lists in-frame clones only, not all of them. The sample contains some 9,000 clones, around 72% of which appear only once. The material was CD8+ T cells from blood, obtained at the approximately 16-month timepoint. The receptors were sampled from a human patient who received a liver transplant. Some T cells may originate from the graft donor.

The chain recombines TRBV4-1 with TRBJ2-2, with D maybe TRBD1 (6 bases). Germline V CDR1 and CDR2: MGHRA, YSYEKL. The CDR3 is 17 residues long. Between the trimmed V and J ends, which lost 0 bases and 6 bases, there was a span of 17 bases. The CDR3 nucleotides are TGCGCCAGCAGCCAAGAAGGACAGAGGGCAGGGGCCGGGGAGCTGTTTTTT. This sequence encodes CASSQEGQRAGAGELFF.

V usage is TRBV18 and J usage is TRBJ2-5; 12 positions agree with TRBD2. The CDR3 is 15 amino acids. The ends lost 2 bases at V and 5 bases at J; junction bases unmatched: 3. Germline loops: CDR1 KGHSH, CDR2 LQKENI. CDR3 region: CASSPSGLAGETQYF. The CDR3 DNA follows: TGTGCCAGCTCACCATCCGGACTAGCGGGGGAGACCCAGTACTTC. Using reference TRBV18 and TRBJ2-5 for the parts outside the CDR3, the full variable domain is NAGVMQNPRHLVRRRGQEARLRCSPMKGHSHVYWYRQLPEEGLKFMVYLQKENIIDESGMPKERFSAEFPKEGPSILRIQQVVRGDSAAYFCASSPSGLAGETQYFGPGTRLLVL.

This chain connects TRBV19 to TRBJ1-5, with 8 bases matching TRBD1. Germline CDR1 LNHDA, CDR2 SQIVND (reference sequence). The CDR3 runs 13 residues. V lost 9 bases, J lost 6 bases, and 7 bases stayed unmatched. For the CDR3, the DNA is TGTGCCAGCGGACAGGGCTTGGGTCAGCCCCAGCATTTT. Translation gives CASGQGLGQPQHF.

This clone was recorded only once. V and J are TRBV7-9 and TRBJ2-5; D might be TRBD1 or TRBD2, each matching 5 bases. This CDR3 spans 13 amino acids. Germline V gene lookup returns CDR1 SEHNR and CDR2 FQNEAQ (reference sequence). V was shortened by 5 bases and J by 5 bases, with 12 bases between the two germline ends. The CDR3, as DNA: TGTGCCAGCAGCCCCGAGGGGTGGGAGACCCAGTACTTC. Amino acid sequence: CASSPEGWETQYF.

This clone was counted only a few times. The V and J genes are TRBV15 and TRBJ1-2; 8 bases map to TRBD1. In germline, CDR1 is LNHNV, CDR2 YYDKDF (reference sequence). Unmatched junction bases numbered 9, after V lost 3 bases and J lost 3 bases. This CDR3 has 16 residues. The CDR3 DNA reads as TGTGCCACCAGCAGCCTCCGACAGGGGTGGGACTATGGCTACACCTTC. It specifies CATSSLRQGWDYGYTF.

This clone has only one observation. J is TRBJ2-7 and V is TRBV4-1; possible D gene TRBD2, 7 bases. V lost 4 bases to trimming and J lost 3 bases, with 19 bases between them. Looked up from germline, CDR1 is MGHRA and CDR2 is YSYEKL. The CDR3 has 16 amino acids. The CDR3 sequence: CASSLTDGGRSYEQYF. As DNA, the CDR3 is TGCGCCAGCAGCCTAACCGACGGGGGGCGCAGCTACGAGCAGTACTTC.

This chain links TRBV6-6 with TRBJ2-2; 8 bases map to TRBD1. The CDR3 extends over 16 amino acids. The germline V gene has CDR1 MNHNY and CDR2 SVGAGI (reference sequence). With V trimmed by 7 bases and J by 3 bases, 10 bases remained unmatched. The CDR3 region is CASIPRQGPYTGELFF. CDR3 in DNA: TGTGCCAGCATTCCTCGACAGGGGCCCTACACCGGGGAGCTGTTTTTT.

V gene TRBV6-1 combines with J gene TRBJ1-4; weak D call: TRBD1 (5 bases). This CDR3 is built from 18 residues. Germline V CDR1 and CDR2: MNHNS, SASEGT. Deletions cut 2 bases from V and 1 base from J, with 17 bases between. The CDR3 is CASSETTGLAVTNEKLFF. The CDR3 DNA reads as TGTGCCAGCAGTGAAACAACGGGACTCGCAGTAACTAATGAAAAACTGTTTTTT.

CDR3 sequence: CASSLFGRNDEKLFF. Here the CDR3 DNA reads TGTGCCAGCAGCTTATTCGGGAGGAATGATGAAAAACTGTTTTTT. The chain has TRBV7-9 and TRBJ1-4, with no clear D. The CDR3 covers 15 residues. V lost 2 bases to trimming and J lost 6 bases, with 13 bases between them. The germline V gene has CDR1 SEHNR and CDR2 FQNEAQ (reference sequence).

This chain connects TRBV5-8 to TRBJ2-3, with 7 bases fitting TRBD2. After removal of 6 bases from V and 0 bases from J, the junction contained 10 bases not matched to a gene. Germline V CDR1 and CDR2: SGHTS, YDEGEE. The CDR3 spans 16 residues. CDR3 DNA sequence: TGTGCCAGCATCCGGGGGGTTGGGGCTAGCACAGATACGCAGTATTTT. It yields the protein CASIRGVGASTDTQYF. Drawing the rest from reference TRBV5-8 and TRBJ2-3, the complete variable domain is EAGVTQSPTHLIKTRGQQATLRCSPISGHTSVYWYQQALGLGLQFLLWYDEGEERNRGNFPPRFSGRQFPNYSSELNVNALELEDSALYLCASIRGVGASTDTQYFGPGTRLTVL.

V gene TRBV6-4 combines with J gene TRBJ1-6, with D perhaps TRBD1 (5 bases). Trimming took 6 bases from V and 6 from J, leaving 15 bases between them. The CDR3 sequence is 15 residues long. Per germline, CDR1 MRHNA and CDR2 SNTAGT. Written as DNA, the CDR3 is TGTGCCAGCAGCCCCAGGGACGGAACTAATTCACCCCTCCACTTT. It yields the protein CASSPRDGTNSPLHF.

The chain employs TRBV6-5 and TRBJ2-3; D assignment may be TRBD1 or TRBD2 (6 bases each). The CDR3 loop spans 16 amino acids. Trimming removed 0 bases from V and 0 bases from J, with 10 bases in between. Germline CDR1 MNHEY, CDR2 SVGAGI. CDR3 region: CASSYSGGLSTDTQYF. The CDR3 DNA is TGTGCCAGCAGTTACTCGGGGGGCTTGAGCACAGATACGCAGTATTTT.

This clone is termed large. The V call is TRBV25-1, the J call TRBJ1-1; TRBD1 matches 9 bases. The CDR3 is 13 amino acids. After removal of 6 bases from V and 7 bases from J, the junction contained 6 bases not matched to a gene. Germline CDR1 MGHDK, CDR2 SYGVNS. The CDR3 protein is CASRDRGLGEAFF. The CDR3 nucleotides read TGTGCCAGCAGGGACAGGGGATTGGGTGAAGCTTTCTTT.

The chain recombines TRBV7-2 with TRBJ2-7; D uncertain. Trimming left V 5 bases short and J 5 bases short, with 16 bases between. The CDR3 consists of 14 residues. CDR1 is SGHTA and CDR2 is FQGNSA in the germline V gene. The CDR3, as DNA: TGTGCCAGCAGCACAGACGGCCCCCTGGACGAGCAGTACTTC. This encodes CASSTDGPLDEQYF.

This rearrangement joins TRBV6-6 to TRBJ2-1; either TRBD1 or TRBD2 may supply D (5 bases each). The V end was cut by 5 bases, the J end by 6 bases, with 14 bases between. In germline, CDR1 is MNHNY, CDR2 SVGAGI (reference sequence). This CDR3 contains 14 residues. This chain's CDR3 is CASSTLGVINEQFF. CDR3 in DNA: TGTGCCAGCAGTACCCTGGGGGTGATCAATGAGCAGTTCTTC.

The chain is built from TRBV6-5 and TRBJ1-2; D is possibly TRBD1 (5 bases). The CDR3 is 14 amino acids. Germline CDR1 MNHEY, CDR2 SVGAGI. V lost 2 bases and J lost 4, with 11 bases in between. The CDR3 DNA follows: TGTGCCAGCAGTTACAGAGGGCAGGGCTATGGCTACACCTTC. It specifies CASSYRGQGYGYTF.

This CDR3 is CASSDWGQEKLFF. The CDR3 DNA sequence: TGTGCCAGCAGCGATTGGGGACAGGAAAAACTGTTTTTT. The V gene is TRBV5-6, the J gene TRBJ1-4, with 7 bases that match TRBD1. With V trimmed by 4 bases and J by 8 bases, 5 bases remained unmatched. This CDR3 region has 13 residues. The germline gives CDR1 SGHDT, CDR2 YYEEEE.

CDR3 in DNA: TGTGCCAGCAGTCGGGGGCTTTCCGCTGAGCAGTTCTTC. This encodes CASSRGLSAEQFF. The rearrangement joins TRBV28 to TRBJ2-1, with D perhaps given as TRBD1 or TRBD2 (6 bases each). The CDR3 runs to 13 residues. Trimming removed 5 bases from V and 9 bases from J, with 14 bases in between. Germline V CDR1 and CDR2: MDHEN, SYDVKM.

This clone turned up a few times. Germline is not matched at one junction end, which may reflect a read error. This chain uses TRBV5-1 with TRBJ2-7; 7 bases align to TRBD2. The length of the CDR3 is 14 residues. Germline lookup yields CDR1 SGHRS and CDR2 YFSETQ. The CDR3 coding sequence is TGTGCCAGCAGCTTGGCGGGGGTCGGCTACGAGCAGTACTTC. This translates into CASSLAGVGYEQYF.

The chain employs TRBV4-1 and TRBJ1-1; D is possibly TRBD1 (6 bases). Germline lookup yields CDR1 MGHRA and CDR2 YSYEKL. Trimming removed 3 bases at V and 4 bases at J, with 12 bases between. The CDR3 totals 14 residues. CDR3 protein: CASSQGAGATEAFF. In DNA form, the CDR3 reads TGCGCCAGCAGCCAGGGAGCAGGGGCCACTGAAGCTTTCTTT.

The V call is TRBV19, the J call TRBJ1-5, with TRBD1 identical over 7 bases. The CDR3 loop spans 15 amino acids. V dropped 5 bases and J dropped 7; count of bases not matched to a gene: 11. The germline gives CDR1 LNHDA, CDR2 SQIVND (reference sequence). CDR3 coding DNA: TGTGCCAGTAGTTTCAACAGGGGAGCATACCAGCCCCAGCATTTT. It specifies CASSFNRGAYQPQHF.

This clone was detected only a few times. The V gene is TRBV6-5, the J gene TRBJ1-4; D unclear. Trimming took 8 bases from V and 7 from J, leaving 8 bases between them. Germline V gene lookup returns CDR1 MNHEY and CDR2 SVGAGI. The CDR3 totals 11 residues. For the CDR3, the DNA is TGTGCCAGCCTAGCCGGTGAAAAACTGTTTTTT. It codes for CASLAGEKLFF.

This chain links TRBV9 with TRBJ1-1, with TRBD1 matching over 7 bases. Germline values: CDR1 SGDLS, CDR2 YYNGEE. The V and J ends lost 2 bases and 8 bases, in that order; junction bases with no gene match: 12. The CDR3 consists of 15 residues. Written as DNA, the CDR3 is TGTGCCAGCAGCGTGGGGACAGCCCGAACCGCGGAAGCTTTCTTT. It codes for CASSVGTARTAEAFF.

The genes are TRBV9 and TRBJ2-5, with D unclear. The CDR3 has 15 residues. Trimming cost V 2 bases and J 5 bases, with 16 bases left between them. The germline CDR1 and CDR2 sequences are SGDLS and YYNGEE. The CDR3 bases are TGTGCCAGCAGCGTCGAAGCAGCCGTAGGGGAGACCCAGTACTTC. This encodes CASSVEAAVGETQYF.

V gene TRBV2 combines with J gene TRBJ2-1; D gene uncertain. Trimming stripped 4 bases from V and 5 bases from J, with 6 bases between. This CDR3 region has 12 residues. Germline assignment: CDR1 SNHLY and CDR2 FYNNEI. As DNA, the CDR3 is TGTGCCAGCAGTGTCGTTAACAATGAGCAGTTCTTC. Amino acids: CASSVVNNEQFF.

V is TRBV30 and J is TRBJ2-2, with D unclear. The germline V and J ends were trimmed by 0 bases and 7 bases, with 12 bases remaining between them. Germline CDR1 GTSNPN, CDR2 SVGIG (reference sequence). This CDR3 contains 14 residues. CDR3 amino acids: CAWSVLAGDGELFF. The CDR3 nucleotides are TGTGCCTGGAGTGTACTGGCTGGGGACGGGGAGCTGTTTTTT.

On this clone: At one end the junction does not follow the germline gene, possibly because of a read error. V usage is TRBV10-3 and J usage is TRBJ2-7; D gene uncertain. Germline assignment: CDR1 ENHRY and CDR2 SYGVKD. CDR3 size: 14 residues. The chain's CDR3 is CASSELEGSYEQYF. Here the CDR3 DNA reads TGTGCCAGCAGTGAATTAGAAGGGTCCTACGAGCAGTACTTC.

This clone was seen only a few times. V gene TRBV6-1 combines with J gene TRBJ1-6, with D hard to call. Germline values: CDR1 MNHNS, CDR2 SASEGT. The CDR3 has 11 amino acids. The V gene lost 3 bases and the J gene lost 12 bases, with 6 bases spanning the gap. The CDR3 spells CASSDGRPLHF. Written as DNA, the CDR3 is TGTGCCAGCAGTGATGGTCGACCCCTCCACTTT.

As for this clone: Sequence at one end of the junction differs from germline and may be a read error. The chain couples TRBV2 to TRBJ2-5; 10 bases line up with TRBD2. The germline V gene encodes CDR1 SNHLY and CDR2 FYNNEI. The length of the CDR3 is 14 residues. DNA for the CDR3: TGTGCCAGCAGTGCCCCTTTGACTAGCGGGTCCAAGGACTTC. Protein sequence: CASSAPLTSGSKDF.

In this sample, this clone turned up a few times. The V call is TRBV28, the J call TRBJ1-5; the D gene is possibly TRBD1 (5 bases). V lost 5 bases to trimming and J lost 0 bases, with 14 bases between them. The CDR3 has 16 residues. Germline V lookup: CDR1 MDHEN, CDR2 SYDVKM. The chain's CDR3 is CASSISGLSSNQPQHF. In DNA, the CDR3 is TGTGCCAGCAGTATTTCGGGACTTAGTAGCAATCAGCCCCAGCATTTT.